These T cell receptor beta chains were read from a single sample in a study of blood T cell repertoires in COVID-19. Produced via immunoSEQ multiplex PCR; TCRdb's table is partial and in-frame only. Among about 230,000 clones, around 86% were seen once, and the ten largest hold roughly 12%. Material for sequencing was peripheral blood. The receptors were gathered from a man aged 50-59 years with COVID-19, enrolled during active disease. Both conserved end residues are part of each CDR3. The order of the fields is clone size, D gene, J gene, V gene, CDR3 protein, CDR3 DNA. D genes are given only for firm matches. A row's size may be missing; if present it is once, few, many or a size class.

>NA|NA|TRBJ1-2|TRBV19
CASSPGLYPNYGYTF
TGTGCCAGTAGTCCAGGACTCTATCCTAACTATGGCTACACCTTC
>NA|NA|TRBJ1-5|TRBV18
CASSPLSGEDQPQHF
TGTGCCAGCTCACCCCTCTCGGGGGAGGATCAGCCCCAGCATTTT
>NA|TRBD1|TRBJ2-3|TRBV29-1
CSVEDRGLTDTQYF
TGCAGCGTTGAAGACAGGGGGCTTACAGATACGCAGTATTTT
>NA|NA|TRBJ1-2|TRBV11-2
CASSAVNYGYTF
TGTGCCAGCAGCGCGGTTAACTATGGCTACACCTTC
>NA|NA|TRBJ2-5|TRBV5-4
CASSLAADRYQETQYF
TGTGCCAGCAGCCTGGCGGCGGACAGATACCAAGAGACCCAGTACTTC
>few|NA|TRBJ1-6|TRBV9
CASSDRGNSPLHF
TGTGCCAGCAGCGATAGGGGGAATTCACCCCTCCACTTT
>NA|NA|TRBJ2-6|TRBV6-6
CASVGLHSGANVLTF
TGTGCCAGCGTTGGACTGCACTCTGGGGCCAACGTCCTGACTTTC
>NA|NA|TRBJ1-4|TRBV21-1
CASSKDGQANEKLFF
TGTGCCAGCAGCAAAGACGGACAGGCTAATGAAAAACTGTTTTTT
>NA|NA|TRBJ2-1|TRBV7-3
CASSLPDTQYNEQFF
TGTGCCAGCAGCCTCCCGGACACACAATACAATGAGCAGTTCTTC
>NA|NA|TRBJ2-7|TRBV3-1/TRBV3-2
CASSSGSSYEQYF
TGTGCCAGCAGCTCCGGGAGCTCCTACGAGCAGTACTTC
>NA|NA|TRBJ2-2|TRBV24-1
CATSDPVTGYTGELFF
TGTGCCACCAGTGATCCCGTGACAGGATACACCGGGGAGCTGTTTTTT
>NA|TRBD2|TRBJ2-1|TRBV7-8
CASSLYSSGYNNEQFF
TGTGCCAGCAGCTTATACTCTAGCGGATACAACAATGAGCAGTTCTTC
>NA|TRBD1|TRBJ2-5|TRBV7-8
CASSLGILSGGAGETQYF
TGTGCCAGCAGCCTCGGCATTCTATCAGGGGGCGCCGGGGAGACCCAGTACTTC
>NA|TRBD2|TRBJ2-3|TRBV28
CATLGGWGVTDTQYF
TGTGCCACCCTCGGGGGGTGGGGAGTCACAGATACGCAGTATTTT
>NA|TRBD1|TRBJ2-7|TRBV19
CASSAGTGSLYEQYF
TGTGCCAGTAGCGCCGGGACAGGGAGTTTGTACGAGCAGTACTTC
>NA|TRBD1|TRBJ1-6|TRBV5-1
CASSLDRGSSYNSPLHF
TGCGCCAGCAGCTTGGACAGGGGTAGCTCCTATAATTCACCCCTCCACTTT
>NA|TRBD1|TRBJ1-1|TRBV9
CASSGGGYTEAFF
TGTGCCAGCAGCGGAGGGGGCTACACTGAAGCTTTCTTT
>NA|NA|TRBJ1-2|TRBV5-6
CASSLGQKPNYGYTF
TGTGCCAGCAGCTTGGGACAGAAACCAAACTATGGCTACACCTTC
>NA|NA|TRBJ1-5|TRBV2
CASSEGVGAENQPQHF
TGTGCCAGCAGTGAAGGGGTGGGGGCGGAGAATCAGCCCCAGCATTTT
>NA|TRBD2|TRBJ2-2|TRBV2
CASSEKIGGGAPTGELFF
TGTGCCAGCAGTGAAAAAATAGGCGGGGGGGCGCCCACCGGGGAGCTGTTTTTT
>NA|NA|TRBJ1-5|TRBV10-3
CAISEQPGSNQPQHF
TGTGCCATCAGTGAGCAACCAGGGAGCAATCAGCCCCAGCATTTT
>few|TRBD1|TRBJ1-1|TRBV2
CASSEPGQGEAFF
TGTGCCAGCAGTGAACCGGGACAGGGTGAAGCTTTCTTT
>NA|NA|TRBJ2-7|TRBV13
CASSQGLDTYEQYF
TGTGCCAGCAGCCAAGGACTCGATACCTACGAGCAGTACTTC
>NA|NA|TRBJ1-2|TRBV6-5
CASRTPGGGIYGYTF
TGTGCCAGCAGAACCCCTGGTGGGGGGATCTATGGCTACACCTTC
>NA|TRBD1|TRBJ2-6|TRBV7-8
CASSPGTGTSGANVLTF
TGTGCCAGCAGCCCCGGGACAGGGACCTCTGGGGCCAACGTCCTGACTTTC
>NA|NA|TRBJ2-1|TRBV10-3
CATRGSSSYNEQFF
TGTGCCACCCGGGGGTCTAGCTCCTACAATGAGCAGTTCTTC
>NA|TRBD2|TRBJ2-1|TRBV11-2
CASSLVGAPTSVLNNEQFF
TGTGCCAGCAGCTTAGTAGGGGCCCCCACTAGCGTATTAAACAATGAGCAGTTCTTC
>NA|NA|TRBJ1-4|TRBV19
CASSINGQTGREKLFF
TGTGCCAGTAGTATAAACGGACAGACAGGAAGGGAAAAACTGTTTTTT
>once|NA|TRBJ2-2|TRBV3-1/TRBV3-2
CASSQVIWNGTNTGELFF
TGTGCCAGCAGCCAAGTTATTTGGAACGGGACGAACACCGGGGAGCTGTTTTTT
>NA|TRBD1|TRBJ1-1|TRBV19
CASSLRGSEAFF
TGTGCCAGTAGTCTCAGGGGGTCTGAAGCTTTCTTT
>once|NA|TRBJ2-2|TRBV19
CASSIRGTGELFF
TGTGCCAGTAGTATCCGGGGGACCGGGGAGCTGTTTTTT
>NA|TRBD2|TRBJ2-5|TRBV7-9
CASSSTRLAGYQLGETQYF
TGTGCCAGCAGCTCGACGAGACTAGCGGGATATCAATTAGGAGAGACCCAGTACTTC
>once|TRBD1|TRBJ2-7|TRBV18
CASSPTGGSGEQYF
TGTGCCAGCTCACCGACAGGGGGTTCGGGAGAGCAGTACTTC
>few|NA|TRBJ2-1|TRBV24-1
CATSGGRSSYNEQFF
TGTGCCACCAGTGGAGGGCGTAGCTCCTACAATGAGCAGTTCTTC
>NA|NA|TRBJ2-7|TRBV29-1
CSVLVLLEQYF
TGCAGCGTTCTAGTTCTTCTCGAGCAGTACTTC
>NA|NA|TRBJ2-3|TRBV3-1/TRBV3-2
CASSQWAIVGPSTDTQYF
TGTGCCAGCAGCCAATGGGCTATAGTGGGCCCTAGCACAGATACGCAGTATTTT
>NA|NA|TRBJ1-2|TRBV10-3
CAISESTAGGYTF
TGTGCCATCAGTGAGTCGACCGCGGGTGGCTACACCTTC
>NA|NA|TRBJ2-7|TRBV10-2
CASRSGPIEQYF
TGCGCCAGCAGAAGCGGGCCCATCGAGCAGTACTTC
>NA|TRBD1|TRBJ2-5|TRBV15
CATSRGGQGQETQYF
TGTGCCACCAGCAGAGGAGGACAGGGGCAAGAGACCCAGTACTTC
>NA|NA|TRBJ1-2|TRBV5-6
CASSLVAGHGYTF
TGTGCCAGCAGCTTAGTTGCAGGGCATGGCTACACCTTC
>NA|NA|TRBJ1-2|TRBV5-1
CASSFSPDSYGYTF
TGCGCCAGCAGCTTTTCGCCTGACAGCTATGGCTACACCTTC
>NA|NA|TRBJ2-5|TRBV5-1
CASSSRTEETQYF
TGCGCCAGCAGCTCCCGGACAGAAGAGACCCAGTACTTC
>NA|TRBD1|TRBJ2-1|TRBV28
CASEDRGLNNEQFF
TGTGCCAGCGAAGACAGGGGGCTTAACAATGAGCAGTTCTTC
>once|NA|TRBJ1-3|TRBV7-2
CASSSTPEGNTIYF
TGTGCCAGCAGTTCGACACCCGAGGGAAACACCATATATTTT
>NA|NA|TRBJ1-5|TRBV12-3/TRBV12-4
CASRAGGNQPQHF
TGTGCCAGCAGAGCAGGTGGCAATCAGCCCCAGCATTTT
>NA|TRBD2|TRBJ2-7|TRBV5-1
CASKPGLASYEQYF
TGCGCCAGCAAACCGGGACTAGCTTCCTACGAGCAGTACTTC
>once|NA|TRBJ2-3|TRBV2
CASGAHGGTDTQYF
TGTGCCAGCGGAGCCCACGGGGGAACAGATACGCAGTATTTT
>NA|NA|TRBJ1-5|TRBV19
CASSIEPEYQPQHF
TGTGCCAGTAGTATAGAGCCAGAATATCAGCCCCAGCATTTT
>NA|NA|TRBJ1-5|TRBV30
CAWSPGQGGEPQHF
TGTGCCTGGTCACCGGGGCAGGGAGGTGAGCCCCAGCATTTT
>NA|NA|TRBJ2-3|TRBV20-1
CSASEGGALTDTQYF
TGCAGTGCTAGTGAGGGGGGGGCCCTCACAGATACGCAGTATTTT
>NA|NA|TRBJ1-1|TRBV28
CASRTVTEAFF
TGTGCCAGCAGGACAGTCACTGAAGCTTTCTTT
>NA|NA|TRBJ2-7|TRBV11-2
CASSRAPGGGYEQYF
TGTGCCAGCAGCCGAGCACCGGGGGGCGGATACGAGCAGTACTTC
>few|TRBD1|TRBJ1-4|TRBV4-3
CASSQDFGTGLSEKLFF
TGCGCCAGCAGCCAAGATTTCGGGACAGGGTTGAGTGAAAAACTGTTTTTT
>NA|TRBD2|TRBJ2-2|TRBV29-1
CSVEEPTGGSTGELFF
TGCAGCGTTGAAGAGCCGACGGGGGGAAGCACCGGGGAGCTGTTTTTT